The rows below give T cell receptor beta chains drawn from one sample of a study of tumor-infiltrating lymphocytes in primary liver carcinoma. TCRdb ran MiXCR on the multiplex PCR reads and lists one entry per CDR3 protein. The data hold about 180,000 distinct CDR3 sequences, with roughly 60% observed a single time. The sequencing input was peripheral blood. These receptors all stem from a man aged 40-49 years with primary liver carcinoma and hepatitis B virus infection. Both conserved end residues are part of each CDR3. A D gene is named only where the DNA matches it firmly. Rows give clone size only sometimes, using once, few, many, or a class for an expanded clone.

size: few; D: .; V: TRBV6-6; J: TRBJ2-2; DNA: TGTGCCACCAGTTACTCCCCCGGGGAGCTGTTTTTT; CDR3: CATSYSPGELFF
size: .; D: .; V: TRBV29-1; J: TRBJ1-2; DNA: TGCAGCGCCGGGGGGGCCTATTTAGGTGGCTACACCTTC; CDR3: CSAGGAYLGGYTF
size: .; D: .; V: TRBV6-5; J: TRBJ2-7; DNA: TGTGCCAGCAGTCGAGGGGTGGAGCAGTACTTC; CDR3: CASSRGVEQYF
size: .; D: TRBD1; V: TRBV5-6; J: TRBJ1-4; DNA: TGTGCCAGTAGCCTATGGGACAGGGATAAGGCTAATGAAAAACTGTTTTTT; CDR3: CASSLWDRDKANEKLFF
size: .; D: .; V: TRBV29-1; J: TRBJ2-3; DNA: TGCAGCGTTGTGAAGACTAGCACAGATACGCAGTATTTT; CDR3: CSVVKTSTDTQYF
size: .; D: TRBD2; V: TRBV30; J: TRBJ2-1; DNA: TGTGCCTGGAGTGCGCTGGGGACTAGCAGCTACAATGAGCAGTTCTTC; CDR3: CAWSALGTSSYNEQFF
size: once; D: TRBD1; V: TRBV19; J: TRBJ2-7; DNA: TGTGCCAGTAGTGCCTCCCGGGACAGGGACCCCTACGAGCAGTACTTC; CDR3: CASSASRDRDPYEQYF
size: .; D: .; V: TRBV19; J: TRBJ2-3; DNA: TGTGCCAGTAGTATGGATATCACAGATACGCAGTATTTT; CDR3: CASSMDITDTQYF
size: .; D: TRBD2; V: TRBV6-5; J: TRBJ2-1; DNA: TGTGCCAGCAGTTACTTGGGACTAGCGGGAGACAATGAGCAGTTCTTC; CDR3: CASSYLGLAGDNEQFF
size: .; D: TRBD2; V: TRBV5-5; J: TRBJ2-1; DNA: TGTGCCAGCAGCGAGGGAGGGAGCTCCTACAATGAGCAGTTCTTC; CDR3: CASSEGGSSYNEQFF
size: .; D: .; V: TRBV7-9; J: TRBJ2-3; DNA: TGTGCCAGCATCCAGGGTTTGGGCACAGATACGCAGTATTTT; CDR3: CASIQGLGTDTQYF
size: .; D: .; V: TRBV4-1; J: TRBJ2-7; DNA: TGCGCCAGCAGCCAGGACTACAGGGTTTCCGAGCAGTACTTC; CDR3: CASSQDYRVSEQYF
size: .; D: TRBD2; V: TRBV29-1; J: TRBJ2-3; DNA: TGCAGCGTTGGGACTAGCGGGACGACAGATACGCAGTATTTT; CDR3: CSVGTSGTTDTQYF
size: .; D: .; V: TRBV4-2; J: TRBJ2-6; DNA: TGTTCCAGCAGCCAAGCTGATTGGTGCTCTGGGGCCAACGTCCTGACTTTC; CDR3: CSSSQADWCSGANVLTF
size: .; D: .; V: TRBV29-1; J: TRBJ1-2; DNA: TGCAGCTTTGAACTCCGGAACTATGGCTACACCTTC; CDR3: CSFELRNYGYTF
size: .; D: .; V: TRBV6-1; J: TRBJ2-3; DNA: TGTGCCGCGACGAGGGGAGATACGCAGTATTTT; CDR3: CAATRGDTQYF
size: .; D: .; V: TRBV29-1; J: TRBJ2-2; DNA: TGCAGCGTTGGGGGGAGCACCGGGGAGCTGTTATTT; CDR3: CSVGGSTGELLF
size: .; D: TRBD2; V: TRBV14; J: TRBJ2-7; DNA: TGTGCCAGCAGCCCCCCTGGACTAGCGGGAGTGTTCGAGCGGTACTTC; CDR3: CASSPPGLAGVFERYF
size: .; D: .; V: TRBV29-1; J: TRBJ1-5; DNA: TGCAGCGTTAGAGTAGATAGCAATCAGCCCCAGCATTTT; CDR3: CSVRVDSNQPQHF
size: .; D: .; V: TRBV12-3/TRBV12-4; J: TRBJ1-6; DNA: TGTGCCTGCAGTTCAGGACAGAACAATTCACCCCTCCACTTT; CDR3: CACSSGQNNSPLHF
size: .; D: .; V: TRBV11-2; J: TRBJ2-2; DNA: TGTGTCAGCAGCGGAAGAACGGGGATCCCCGGGGAGCTGTTTTTT; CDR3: CVSSGRTGIPGELFF
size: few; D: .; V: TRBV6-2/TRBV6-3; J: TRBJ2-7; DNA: TGTGCCAGCCGCCCCAGGGGACTCCCTACCTACGAGCAGTACTTC; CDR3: CASRPRGLPTYEQYF
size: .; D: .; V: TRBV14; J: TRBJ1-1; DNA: TGTGCCAGCAGCCAACGGTGGGCGGTCGGAGCTTTCTTT; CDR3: CASSQRWAVGAFF
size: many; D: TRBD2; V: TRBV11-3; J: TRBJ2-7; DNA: TGTGCCAGCAGCTTATTAGCGGGAGAGGGCTACGAGCAGTACTTC; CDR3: CASSLLAGEGYEQYF
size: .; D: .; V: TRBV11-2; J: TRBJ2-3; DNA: TGTGCCAGCAGCTTAGAAGGCAGTGGGTGTAGCACAGATACGCAGTATTTT; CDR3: CASSLEGSGCSTDTQYF
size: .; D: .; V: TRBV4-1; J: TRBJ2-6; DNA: TGCGCCAGCAGCCAAGGAGACGGAGCTGGGGCCAACGTCCTGACTTTC; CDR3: CASSQGDGAGANVLTF
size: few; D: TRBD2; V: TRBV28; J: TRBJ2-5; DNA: TGTGCCAGCAGTTTCCTAGCGGGAGGGGAGACCCAGTACTTC; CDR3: CASSFLAGGETQYF
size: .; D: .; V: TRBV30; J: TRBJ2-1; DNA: TGTGCCTGGAACAACTACAATGAGCAGTTCTTC; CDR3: CAWNNYNEQFF
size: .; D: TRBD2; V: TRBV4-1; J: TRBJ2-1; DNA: TGCGCCAGCAGCCAGGCCGGGACTAGCGTAAGTGAGCAGTTCTTC; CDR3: CASSQAGTSVSEQFF
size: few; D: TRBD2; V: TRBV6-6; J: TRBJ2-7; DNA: TGTGCCAGCAGCACCCCCGGGGGTAGCGGGCGGTTCTCCTACGAGCAGTACTTC; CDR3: CASSTPGGSGRFSYEQYF
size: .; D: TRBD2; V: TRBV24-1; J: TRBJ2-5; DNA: TGTGCCACCAGTGAGACCAAACTAGCGTCTCAAGAGACCCAGTACTTC; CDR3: CATSETKLASQETQYF
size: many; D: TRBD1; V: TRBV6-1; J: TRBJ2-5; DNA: TGTGCCAGCAGACAGGACAGGGGGCAAGAGACCCAGTACTTC; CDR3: CASRQDRGQETQYF
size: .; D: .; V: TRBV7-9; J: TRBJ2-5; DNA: TGTGCCAGCAGCTTAGCCCTAGGTTTCCAAGAGACCCAGTACTTC; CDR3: CASSLALGFQETQYF
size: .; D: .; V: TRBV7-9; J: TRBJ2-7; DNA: TGTGCCAGCAGCTTAGGGCAGGCCGAGCAGTACTTC; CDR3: CASSLGQAEQYF
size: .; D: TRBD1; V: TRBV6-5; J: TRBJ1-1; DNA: TGTGCCAGCAGTTATTCCTGGGACAGAATTGAAGCTTTCTTT; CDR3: CASSYSWDRIEAFF
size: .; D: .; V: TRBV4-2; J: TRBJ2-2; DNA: TGTGCCAGCAGCCCATGGAACTTGAGCGGGGAGCTGTTTTTT; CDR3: CASSPWNLSGELFF
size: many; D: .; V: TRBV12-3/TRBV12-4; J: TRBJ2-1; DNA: TGTGCCAGCAGTTTATTGGGGAATGAGCAGTTCTTC; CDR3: CASSLLGNEQFF
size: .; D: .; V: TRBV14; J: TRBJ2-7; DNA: TGTGCCAGCAGCCAAGATCGGGGCTACGAGCAGTACTTC; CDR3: CASSQDRGYEQYF
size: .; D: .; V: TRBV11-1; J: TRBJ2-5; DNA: TGTGCCAGTAGCTTAGCTGGTGAGCAGGCCCAGTACTTC; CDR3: CASSLAGEQAQYF
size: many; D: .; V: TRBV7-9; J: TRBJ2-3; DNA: TGTGCCAGCAGCTGGAGGGACGGATACACAGATACGCAGTATTTT; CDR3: CASSWRDGYTDTQYF
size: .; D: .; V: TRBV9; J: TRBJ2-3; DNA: TGTGCCAGCAGCTTAAGCCTAGGGGAAGATACGCAGTATTTT; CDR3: CASSLSLGEDTQYF
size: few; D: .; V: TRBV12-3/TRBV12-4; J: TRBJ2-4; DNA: TGTGCCAGCAGTTTAGGGGATCAGAAGGACATTCAGTACTTC; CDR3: CASSLGDQKDIQYF
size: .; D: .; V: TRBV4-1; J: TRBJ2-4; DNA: TGCGCCAACAGCCAATATAATATCCCTTTCGGGACCAAAAACATTCAGTACTTC; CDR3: CANSQYNIPFGTKNIQYF
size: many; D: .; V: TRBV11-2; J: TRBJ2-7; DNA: TGTGCCAGCAGCTTAGATCGGACTTTGTACGAGCAGTACTTC; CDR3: CASSLDRTLYEQYF
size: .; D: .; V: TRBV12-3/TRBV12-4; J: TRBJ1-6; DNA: TGTGCCAGCAGTTTCCGGCAGGAGAATTCACCCCTCCACTTT; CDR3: CASSFRQENSPLHF
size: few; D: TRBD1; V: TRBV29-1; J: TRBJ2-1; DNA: TGCAGCGTTGAAAACCTTCGGACAGGGGTGGGAAGTGAGCAGTTCTTC; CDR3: CSVENLRTGVGSEQFF
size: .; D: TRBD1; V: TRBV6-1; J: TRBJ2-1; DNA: TGTGCCAGCAGTGATTGGGGCAGGGGGCACAATGAGCAGTTCTTC; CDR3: CASSDWGRGHNEQFF
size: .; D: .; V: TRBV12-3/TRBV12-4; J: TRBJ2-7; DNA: TGTGCCAGCAGGGAACAGGGAGGGCCTTACGAGCAGTACTTC; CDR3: CASREQGGPYEQYF
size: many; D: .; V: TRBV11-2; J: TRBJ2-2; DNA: TGTGCCAGCAGCTTCCAGACCCTCGGGGAGCTGTTTTTT; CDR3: CASSFQTLGELFF
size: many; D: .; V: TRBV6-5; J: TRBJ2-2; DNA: TGTGCCAGCTCCGAGGGAATTGGCACCGGGGAGCTGTTTTTT; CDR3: CASSEGIGTGELFF